The T cell receptor (beta chain) described here comes from a study of blood T cell repertoires in COVID-19. Trimming removed 1 base at V and 6 bases at J, with 9 bases between. This CDR3 has 14 residues. The germline V gene encodes CDR1 KGHSH and CDR2 LQKENI. Sequencing used immunoSEQ multiplex PCR; TCRdb keeps in-frame clones, though not all of them. The data hold under 200,000 clones, with about 83% observed a single time. The sample comprised peripheral blood. The clonotype was recovered from a man in his 60s with acute or convalescent COVID-19. The chain has TRBV18 and TRBJ2-2, with D possibly TRBD1 on 5 matching bases. CDR3 in amino acids: CASSPQGKAGELFF. CDR3 sequence (DNA): TGTGCCAGCTCACCACAGGGGAAGGCCGGGGAGCTGTTTTTT.